A selection of T cell receptor beta chains follows, all from one sample in a study of PD-1 blockade in classical Hodgkin lymphoma. Sequencing used immunoSEQ multiplex PCR; TCRdb keeps in-frame clones, though not all of them. Of about 50,000 clones listed, 90% are singletons. The source material was peripheral blood mononuclear cells (PBMCs), sampled before the fourth cycle of nivolumab. These receptors were collected from a human donor with classical Hodgkin lymphoma. The CDR3 runs from the conserved cysteine through the conserved F or W. The order of the fields is V gene, J gene, D gene, CDR3 protein. The D gene is left open where the match is weak.

>TRBV5-4|TRBJ2-7|-
CASSFGRDTLSEQYF
>TRBV4-1|TRBJ1-1|-
CASSPWVRTEAFF
>TRBV6-1|TRBJ1-4|TRBD1
CASQAGTGSFKGFF
>TRBV6-5|TRBJ2-7|-
CAIGPGHLAYEQYF
>TRBV19|TRBJ2-7|-
CASSRGRVVDEQYF
>TRBV21-1|TRBJ2-1|-
CASTSFGGAQDTLTGGDYNEQFF
>TRBV10-3|TRBJ2-7|-
CAISRGGRSYEQYF
>TRBV5-1|TRBJ1-1|-
CASSLVGMNTEAFF
>TRBV27|TRBJ2-1|TRBD2
CASSPVRASGRVDEQFF
>TRBV6-4|TRBJ2-3|TRBD2
CASSSSGRATDTQYF
>TRBV12-5|TRBJ2-7|TRBD2
CATMGLAGYEQYF
>TRBV28|TRBJ2-1|-
CASSFPTKASAYNEQFF
>TRBV28|TRBJ2-3|TRBD2
CASSTWREGPKGTDTQYF
>TRBV5-1|TRBJ1-4|-
CASSLGGEKLFF
>TRBV6-5|TRBJ1-5|-
CASRRNRVEQPQHF
>TRBV7-9|TRBJ2-1|-
CASSSLAVPNEQFF
>TRBV12-5|TRBJ1-1|-
CASGLMANTEAFF
>TRBV2|TRBJ1-5|-
CASVINGGYNQPQHF
>TRBV9|TRBJ2-1|TRBD2
CASSTRTSGRFSSYNEQFF
>TRBV5-1|TRBJ2-3|-
CASSLFSAVSTDTQYF
>TRBV10-3|TRBJ1-4|-
CAISQGTDVLGTNEKLFF
>TRBV7-6|TRBJ2-7|TRBD2
CASSAILAGDLYEQYF
>TRBV14|TRBJ1-2|-
CASSQDVARRDGYTF
>TRBV6-4|TRBJ2-3|TRBD2
CASSEGSGSWYTQYF
>TRBV29-1|TRBJ2-7|-
CSVEGHSAYEQYF
>TRBV25-1|TRBJ1-1|-
CASSEGVNTEAFF
>TRBV6-5|TRBJ2-7|TRBD1
CASSLDRVNEQYF
>TRBV11-2|TRBJ2-3|-
CASSLRGSLSTDTQYF
>TRBV7-2|TRBJ2-3|-
CASSFRTGTDTQYF
>TRBV6-6|-|-
CASSYLASSYEQYF
>TRBV4-1|TRBJ1-2|TRBD1
CASSQILAGGYGYTF
>TRBV19|TRBJ2-1|-
CASSIAQGNEQFF
>TRBV15|TRBJ1-4|-
CATSAQTVLNEKLFF
>TRBV5-5|TRBJ1-5|-
CASSLARGDQPQHF
>TRBV19|TRBJ2-1|-
CASSFLNEQFF
>TRBV5-4|TRBJ2-2|-
CASSRAGVTGELFF
>TRBV9|TRBJ2-5|TRBD1
CASSVEGTGGLGETQYF